A single sample is the source of the 22 T cell receptor beta chains below, sequenced in a study of blood T cells in healthy people across ages. Primed by a sample-barcoded 5' primer and a J-beta primer mix, a second PCR proceeded for about 6 to 12 cycles. TCRdb reprocessed the 5' RACE reads via MiXCR and lists one record per CDR3 protein. The table shows nearly 1 million distinct CDR3 sequences, with approximately 50% occurring only once. The source material was blood. The receptors shown here come from a woman aged 60-75 years in good health.

The V gene is TRBV29-1, the J gene TRBJ1-1; maybe TRBD1 (5 bases). The CDR3 extends over 12 amino acids. Germline V lookup: CDR1 SQVTM, CDR2 ANQGSEA. Trimming pared 3 bases from V and 5 bases from J, leaving 10 bases between. CDR3 sequence reads: CSVDGGDTEAFF. Written as DNA, the CDR3 is TGCAGCGTTGACGGGGGGGATACTGAAGCTTTCTTT.

The rearrangement links TRBV7-9 to TRBJ2-1; TRBD2 matches at 13 bases. The CDR3 runs 15 residues. V was pared by 7 bases and J by 4 bases, with 4 bases of the junction left unmatched. Germline CDR1 SEHNR, CDR2 FQNEAQ (reference sequence). CDR3 nucleotides: TGTGCCAGCACCCGGACTAGCGGGAGTTACAATGAGCAGTTCTTC. It translates to CASTRTSGSYNEQFF.

The chain employs TRBV12-3 or TRBV12-4 and TRBJ1-5; no clear D. The CDR3 is 15 amino acids. The germline V and J ends were trimmed by 6 bases and 3 bases, with 15 bases remaining between them. The CDR3 region has the DNA TGTGCCAGCAGCCCGGTGGGCAGCCACAATCAGCCCCAGCATTTT. Translation: CASSPVGSHNQPQHF.

With respect to this clonotype: Being one base from a much bigger clone, this may be a read error. This sequence joins TRBV5-1 and TRBJ2-1; 7 nucleotides match TRBD2. Germline V gene sequence: CDR1 SGHRS, CDR2 YFSETQ. The CDR3 is 14 residues long. In DNA form, the CDR3 reads TGCGTCAGCAGCTTAAGCGGGGTATACAATGAGCAGTTCTTC. Its translation: CVSSLSGVYNEQFF.

The chain couples TRBV2 to TRBJ1-2, with D tentatively TRBD1 (6 bases). V was trimmed by 4 bases and J by 8 bases, leaving 17 bases between them. This CDR3 comprises 14 residues. From germline, CDR1 is SNHLY and CDR2 FYNNEI. DNA of the CDR3: TGTGCCAGCAGTGGTGACAGGACCTTTGGGGGCTACACCTTC. Translating it yields CASSGDRTFGGYTF.

V gene TRBV29-1 combines with J gene TRBJ2-7; D is unclear. Per the germline V gene, CDR1 is SQVTM and CDR2 is ANQGSEA. The CDR3 is 14 residues long. V shed 0 bases and J shed 1 base, with 10 bases lying between them. In nucleotides, the CDR3 is TGCAGCGTTGAAGATCCAAACAAGTCCTACGAGCAGTACTTC. Translating gives CSVEDPNKSYEQYF.

This clonotype has more than one count but fewer than ten. The genes are TRBV12-3 or TRBV12-4 and TRBJ2-3; D gene unclear. V dropped 3 bases and J dropped 5 bases, with 9 bases sitting between them. The CDR3 has 13 residues. The CDR3 nucleotides read TGTGCCAGCAGTTTGGATCTAGAAGATACGCAGTATTTT. Translation: CASSLDLEDTQYF.

The V and J genes are TRBV7-2 and TRBJ1-3, with D tentatively TRBD1 (5 bases). The germline gives CDR1 SGHTA, CDR2 FQGNSA. This CDR3 is built from 17 residues. Trimming took 0 bases from V and 0 from J, leaving 12 bases between them. In nucleotides, the CDR3 is TGTGCCAGCAGCTTAGCGAGGGGCGGGAGCTCTGGAAACACCATATATTTT. Protein: CASSLARGGSSGNTIYF.

V and J are TRBV27 and TRBJ2-2, with a tentative D call TRBD2 (5 bases). The CDR3 loop spans 15 amino acids. V was shortened by 1 base and J by 4 bases, with 10 bases between the two germline ends. The V gene's germline CDR1 is MNHEY and CDR2 SMNVEV (reference sequence). CDR3 nucleotides: TGTGCCAGCAGTTTATTGGGAGTTGCCACCGGGGAGCTGTTTTTT. It translates to CASSLLGVATGELFF.

As concerns this clonotype: One end of the junction fails to match germline, which may point to a read error. This chain joins TRBV28 and TRBJ2-4, with a weak D call TRBD1 (6 bases). From germline, CDR1 is MDHEN and CDR2 SYDVKM. The CDR3 is 15 residues long. CDR3 in amino acids: CVSSLGGLAKNIQYF. In DNA form, the CDR3 reads TGTGTCAGCAGTTTAGGGGGATTAGCCAAAAACATTCAGTACTTC.

The chain employs TRBV7-2 and TRBJ2-4; the match to TRBD2 covers 11 bases. Germline CDR1 SGHTA, CDR2 FQGNSA. The CDR3 has 16 amino acids. Trimming removed 5 bases from V and 3 bases from J; junction bases left unmatched: 6. The CDR3 DNA reads TGTGCCAGCAGCGACCGACTAGCGGGGCTCAAAAACATTCAGTACTTC. It translates to CASSDRLAGLKNIQYF.

V gene TRBV6-6 combines with J gene TRBJ2-7; 12 nucleotides align to TRBD2. Germline V gene sequence: CDR1 MNHNY, CDR2 SVGAGI (reference sequence). V trimming: 5 bases; J trimming: 7 bases; junction bases outside the gene matches: 9. The CDR3 contains 15 residues. The CDR3 sequence is CASSTPSGRAGEQYF. Here the CDR3 DNA reads TGTGCCAGCAGTACACCTAGCGGGAGGGCGGGGGAGCAGTACTTC.

The chain carries TRBV15 and TRBJ2-5; 10 nucleotides align to TRBD2. The V gene end was trimmed by 0 bases and the J gene end by 11 bases; junction bases not matched to a gene: 12. Germline-derived CDR1 and CDR2 are LNHNV and YYDKDF (reference sequence). The CDR3 contains 16 residues. The CDR3, as DNA: TGTGCCACCAGCAGAGATCGCGTAGCGGGAGGAACGGGGCAGTACTTC. Protein sequence: CATSRDRVAGGTGQYF.

V is TRBV30 and J is TRBJ2-3; D perhaps matches TRBD2 (5 bases). The V gene lost 5 bases and the J gene lost 5 bases, with 14 bases spanning the gap. Looked up from germline, CDR1 is GTSNPN and CDR2 is SVGIG (reference sequence). The CDR3 sequence is 13 residues long. CDR3 amino acids: CAWSSGLGDTQYF. CDR3 DNA: TGTGCCTGGTCGTCGGGATTGGGAGATACGCAGTATTTT.

The chain couples TRBV18 to TRBJ2-3; TRBD1 aligns across 7 bases. V shed 8 bases and J 6 bases; nucleotides not matched to a gene: 8. This CDR3 contains 13 residues. Looked up from germline, CDR1 is KGHSH and CDR2 is LQKENI. This CDR3 is CASQKGASDTQYF. CDR3 DNA: TGTGCCAGCCAAAAGGGGGCGTCGGATACGCAGTATTTT.

The chain employs TRBV20-1 and TRBJ2-1; 7 nucleotides align to TRBD1. V was clipped by 5 bases and J by 0 bases; unmatched bases: 4. The germline CDR1 and CDR2 sequences are DFQATT and SNEGSKA (reference sequence). This CDR3 region has 14 residues. The CDR3 region has the DNA TGCAGTGCTCCCGACAGGGTCTCCTACAATGAGCAGTTCTTC. Its translation is CSAPDRVSYNEQFF.

The chain uses TRBV7-2 and TRBJ1-5; tentative D call: TRBD1 (5 bases). This CDR3 comprises 14 residues. Trimming took off 7 bases at V and 8 bases at J, with 18 bases between the two ends. Germline-derived CDR1 and CDR2 are SGHTA and FQGNSA. This CDR3 reads CASKKDQGHEPQHF. CDR3 nucleotides: TGTGCCAGCAAAAAAGACCAGGGCCATGAGCCCCAGCATTTT.

The chain uses TRBV4-1 and TRBJ1-4; a weak D match, TRBD1 (5 bases). The CDR3 is made up of 15 amino acids. V was clipped by 2 bases and J by 8 bases, with 15 bases between them. CDR1 is MGHRA, CDR2 YSYEKL, per germline. This CDR3 is CASSQSRDAWEKLFF. The CDR3 DNA reads as TGCGCCAGCAGCCAATCCCGGGACGCGTGGGAAAAACTGTTTTTT.

This clonotype has just a few counts. The V call is TRBV2, the J call TRBJ2-7; D gene unclear. Germline lookup yields CDR1 SNHLY and CDR2 FYNNEI. CDR3 length: 14 residues. Trimming pared 3 bases from V and 1 base from J, leaving 10 bases between. Written as DNA, the CDR3 is TGTGCCAGCAGTGAGAGGATTTTTTCCTACGAGCAGTACTTC. Encoded protein: CASSERIFSYEQYF.

The V gene is TRBV15, the J gene TRBJ2-1; 14 bases align to TRBD2. This CDR3 region has 17 residues. CDR1 and CDR2 (germline): LNHNV, YYDKDF (reference sequence). With V trimmed by 3 bases and J by 10 bases, 11 bases remained unmatched. The CDR3 loop reads CATSSFSGLAGAEEQFF. The DNA of the CDR3 is TGTGCCACCAGCAGCTTCTCGGGACTAGCGGGAGCAGAGGAGCAGTTCTTC.

This clonotype has more than one count but fewer than ten. The chain recombines TRBV15 with TRBJ2-6; unclear D gene. V shed 0 bases and J shed 0 bases, with 6 bases lying between them. This CDR3 is 16 amino acids long. Germline values: CDR1 LNHNV, CDR2 YYDKDF (reference sequence). Here the CDR3 reads CATSRDGGSGANVLTF. The CDR3 nucleotides read TGTGCCACCAGCAGAGACGGTGGCTCTGGGGCCAACGTCCTGACTTTC.

This clonotype was seen more than once but under ten times. The chain recombines TRBV10-3 with TRBJ2-7; TRBD2 agrees at 11 bases. This CDR3 has 16 residues. V lost 2 bases to trimming and J lost 3 bases; unmatched junction nucleotides: 6. Germline CDR1 and CDR2: ENHRY and SYGVKD. DNA for the CDR3: TGTGCCATCAGTGAGGGAACTAGCGGGAGAGTCTACGAGCAGTACTTC. Translated, it gives CAISEGTSGRVYEQYF.